Sequencing of this TCR beta chain was carried out in a study of T cells in pancreatic ductal adenocarcinoma. Study findings and constraints: Blood had more productive templates and roughly 8-fold more unique clonotypes than tumor.

No neoadjuvant therapy was given to the selected pancreatic ductal adenocarcinoma patients before their surgery. About this clone: What it binds is not known.

The CDR3 contains 16 residues. V lost 5 bases to trimming and J lost 9 bases; unmatched junction nucleotides: 15. The germline gives CDR1 SEHNR, CDR2 FQNEAQ (reference sequence). Measured with immunoSEQ multiplex PCR; TCRdb has only the in-frame clones, and not every one. Among about 98,000 clones listed, roughly 96% were seen once. The sequence was collected from a human donor with pancreatic ductal adenocarcinoma. The chain links TRBV7-9 to TRBJ2-1; 8 bases line up with TRBD2. Sequencing was done on a sample of PBMCs. CDR3 residues: CASSPDGTRSGTEQFF. The CDR3 bases are TGTGCCAGCAGCCCAGATGGGACTAGATCGGGCACTGAGCAGTTCTTC.